This T cell receptor beta chain was observed in a study of cytotoxic CD8 clonotypes in ibrutinib-treated CLL (dated by TCRdb to the early 2020s). Some background on the complete study: The cohort included roughly 15 treatment-naive and roughly 10 relapsed/refractory patients; around 18 were IGHV unmutated. Responses were partial in 25 or so patients and complete in 2; after median around 66 months follow-up, around 15 stayed in remission and about twelve progressed. Response samples were taken after a median of around 13 months on treatment, ranging from roughly 6 to 36 months. On average, each sample had approximately 260,000 productive templates and more than 85,000 productive rearrangements. Of the approximately 87 participants in the trial, roughly 26 had longitudinal samples available. Cryopreserved peripheral blood mononuclear cells were collected at three points: before therapy, at response, and at either sustained remission or disease progression. All remission and progressive disease samples were collected while patients were still receiving ibrutinib. Points the paper makes about the study in general: Sampling times were not matched between sustained-remission and progressing patients, and lymph node repertoires were not studied. Clonality rose at ibrutinib response, remained stable during sustained remission, and dropped back toward baseline at progression. Baseline clonality was found to be higher than that of age-matched healthy donors and was strongly correlated with circulating CD8+ T-cell counts. Public clonotypes were found to be uncommon and were observed to contract or remain stable during treatment; the increase in clonality was shown to reflect expansion of private clonotypes at ibrutinib response.

Explained via the paper, the time point label denotes: 12 to 13 months on ibrutinib. For TCR beta library preparation, approximately 2.2 micrograms of genomic DNA were isolated from cryopreserved PBMCs. Longitudinal blood samples from CLL patients on ibrutinib monotherapy were analyzed using high-throughput TCR beta sequencing. Patients were enrolled in a phase 2 open-label single-center ibrutinib monotherapy trial. There are 15 amino acids in the CDR3, from cysteine to phenylalanine inclusive. The sequence is cut down to CDR3 DNA, 45 bases in frame from base 1. From V the trimming removes 0 bases and from J it removes 2 bases, while the gene matches leave 3 bases of the junction unaccounted for. For CDR1 and CDR2, the germline V gene lists SGHDT and YYEEEE. A MiSeq instrument was used for deep resolution sequencing, which targeted depths ranging from 1 in 1 million up to 1 in 200,000 T cells, with coverage averaging 10x for each clonotype. The immunoSEQ hsTCRB Kit was used to generate TCR beta libraries. Processing in the source paper ran as follows. The data were analyzed with ImmunoSEQ Analyzer and ImmunoSEQ Data Assistant, and V, D and J gene assignments followed IMGT definitions. Clonality, with values ranging from 0 to 1, was calculated as one minus the normalized Shannon entropy of productive rearrangement frequencies. Public clonotype analysis was restricted to overrepresented clonotypes comprising at least 0.05% of each patient's repertoire. Repertoires from about a dozen age-matched healthy donors in immuneACCESS were used as clonality controls. The source is immuneACCESS, and TCRdb retained only in-frame sequences with V and J called. Part of the clones is not carried over; for the studies checked, unresolved V genes explain less than half of this, and the remainder is unexplained. V, J and clone size are taken as reported in that table, and D and trimming were inferred from the DNA itself. This sample lists some 80,000 clones; around 75% were detected once. Jointly, the top ten make up around 4.8% of the sample.

This clone was recorded at least ten times. Its antigen has not been determined. Base-call qualities are not available, and no considerably larger clone is one nucleotide away. The rearrangement combines TRBV5-6 with TRBJ2-7, with 9 bases matching TRBD2. This specimen consisted of PBMCs, obtained after 12 months of ibrutinib treatment. The clonotype originates from a human donor with chronic lymphocytic leukemia. The nucleotide sequence reads as follows: TGTGCCAGCAGCTTGGTTGGCGGGAGGGCCTACGAGCAGTACTTC. This yields the protein CASSLVGGRAYEQYF.